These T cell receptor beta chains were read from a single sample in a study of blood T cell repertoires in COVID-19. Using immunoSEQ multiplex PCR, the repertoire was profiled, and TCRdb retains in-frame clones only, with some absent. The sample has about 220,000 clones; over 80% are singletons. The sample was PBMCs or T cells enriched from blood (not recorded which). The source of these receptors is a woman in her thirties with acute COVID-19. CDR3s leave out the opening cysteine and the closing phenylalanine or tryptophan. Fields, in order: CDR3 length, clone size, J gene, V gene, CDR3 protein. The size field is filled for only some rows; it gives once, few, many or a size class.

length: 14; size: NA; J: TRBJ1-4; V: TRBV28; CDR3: ASSLYEGQLEEKLF
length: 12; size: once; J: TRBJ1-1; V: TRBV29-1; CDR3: SGIGGGWNTEAF
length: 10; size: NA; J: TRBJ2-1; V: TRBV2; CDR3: ARTSDYNEQF
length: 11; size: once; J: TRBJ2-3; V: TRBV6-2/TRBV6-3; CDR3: ASSSPRKDTQY
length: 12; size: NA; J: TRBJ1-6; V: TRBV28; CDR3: ASSTPGLHSPLH
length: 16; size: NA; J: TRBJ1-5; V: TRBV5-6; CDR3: ASSFFRDRTYSNQPQH
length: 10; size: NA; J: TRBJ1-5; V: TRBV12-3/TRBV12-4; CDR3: ASSTRDQPQH
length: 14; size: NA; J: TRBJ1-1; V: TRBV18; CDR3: ASSPNRGAINTEAF
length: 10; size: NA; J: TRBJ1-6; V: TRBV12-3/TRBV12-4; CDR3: ASSLQGSPLH
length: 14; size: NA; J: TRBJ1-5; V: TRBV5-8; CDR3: ASSLPTVTSNQPQH
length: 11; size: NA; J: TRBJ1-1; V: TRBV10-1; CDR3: ASSDRGGTEAF
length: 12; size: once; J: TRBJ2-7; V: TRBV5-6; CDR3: ASSFRGFSYEQY
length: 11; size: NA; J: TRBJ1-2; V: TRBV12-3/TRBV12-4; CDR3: ASSFRGDYGYT
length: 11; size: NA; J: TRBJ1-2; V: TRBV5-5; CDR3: ASSEYTNYGYT
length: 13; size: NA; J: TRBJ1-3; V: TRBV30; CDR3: AWSPALSSGNTIY
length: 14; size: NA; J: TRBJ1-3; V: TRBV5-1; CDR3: ASSPAAQGQGNTIY
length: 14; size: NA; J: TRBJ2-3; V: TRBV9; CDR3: ASSLGLAGVTDTQY
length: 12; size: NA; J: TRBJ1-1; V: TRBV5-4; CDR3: ASLMQGSDTEAF
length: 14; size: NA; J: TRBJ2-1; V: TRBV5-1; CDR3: ASSFSGTGGNDEQF
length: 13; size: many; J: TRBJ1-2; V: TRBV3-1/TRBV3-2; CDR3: ASSHGTGGRYGYT
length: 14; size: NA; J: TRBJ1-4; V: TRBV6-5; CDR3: ASSYLRDRGGEKLF
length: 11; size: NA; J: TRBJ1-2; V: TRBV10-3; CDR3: AISEGHNYGYT
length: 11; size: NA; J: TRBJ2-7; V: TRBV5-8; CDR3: ASSSQGGYEQY
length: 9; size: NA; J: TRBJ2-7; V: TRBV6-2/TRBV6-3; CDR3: ASSKAYEQY
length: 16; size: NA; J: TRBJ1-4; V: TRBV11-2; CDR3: ASSLSRVSSSNGQKLF
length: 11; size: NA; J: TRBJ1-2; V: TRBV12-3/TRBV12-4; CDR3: ASSDPTGPRVT
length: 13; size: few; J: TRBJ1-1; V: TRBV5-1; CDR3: ASSPLPDRNTEAF
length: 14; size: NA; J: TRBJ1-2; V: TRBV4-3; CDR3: ASSQAPGVEIYGYT
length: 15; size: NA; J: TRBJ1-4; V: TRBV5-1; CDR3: ASSLAGQAASNEKLF